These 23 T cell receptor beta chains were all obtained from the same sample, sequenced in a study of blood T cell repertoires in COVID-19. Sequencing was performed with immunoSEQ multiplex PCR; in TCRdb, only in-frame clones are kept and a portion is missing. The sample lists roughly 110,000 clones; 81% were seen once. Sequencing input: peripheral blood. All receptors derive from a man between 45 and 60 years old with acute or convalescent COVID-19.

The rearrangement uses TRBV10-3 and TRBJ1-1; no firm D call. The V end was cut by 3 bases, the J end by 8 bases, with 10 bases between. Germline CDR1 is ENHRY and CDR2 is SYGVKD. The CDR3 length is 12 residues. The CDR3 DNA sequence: TGTGCCATCAGTGAAGCGGAAATAGAAGCTTTCTTT. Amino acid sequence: CAISEAEIEAFF.

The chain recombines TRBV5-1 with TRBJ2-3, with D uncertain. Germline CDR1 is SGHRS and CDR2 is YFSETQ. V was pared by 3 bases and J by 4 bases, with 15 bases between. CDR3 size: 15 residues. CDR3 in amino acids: CASSSMRDWADTQYF. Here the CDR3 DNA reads TGCGCCAGCAGCTCTATGAGAGACTGGGCAGATACGCAGTATTTT.

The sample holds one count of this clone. The CDR3 DNA reads as TGTGCCAGCAGCTTGCCCCCGAGCTCGGATACGCAGTATTTT. Translated, it gives CASSLPPSSDTQYF. The chain links TRBV11-3 to TRBJ2-3; D unclear. The V and J ends lost 3 bases and 6 bases respectively, with 13 bases between them. The CDR3 sequence is 14 residues long. The germline CDR1 and CDR2 sequences are SGHNT and YENEEA.

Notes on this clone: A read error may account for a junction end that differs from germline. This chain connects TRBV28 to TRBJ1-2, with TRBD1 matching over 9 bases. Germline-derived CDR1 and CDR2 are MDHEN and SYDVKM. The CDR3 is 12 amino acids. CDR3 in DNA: TGTGCCTGCAGGACAGGGGCCATAGGCTACACCTTC. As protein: CACRTGAIGYTF.

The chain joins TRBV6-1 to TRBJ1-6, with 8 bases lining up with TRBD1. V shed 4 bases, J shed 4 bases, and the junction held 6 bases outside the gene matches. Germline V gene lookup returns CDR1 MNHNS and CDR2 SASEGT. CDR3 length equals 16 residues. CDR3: CASSGAGGLYNSPLHF. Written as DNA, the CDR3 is TGTGCCAGCAGTGGAGCAGGGGGCTTGTATAATTCACCCCTCCACTTT.

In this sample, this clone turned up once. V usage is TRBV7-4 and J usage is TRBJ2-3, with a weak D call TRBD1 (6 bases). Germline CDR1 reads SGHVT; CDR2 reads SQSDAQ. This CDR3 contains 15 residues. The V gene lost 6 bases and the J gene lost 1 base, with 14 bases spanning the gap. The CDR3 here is CASSLQGVGTDTQYF. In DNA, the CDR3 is TGTGCCAGCAGTCTACAGGGAGTTGGCACAGATACGCAGTATTTT.

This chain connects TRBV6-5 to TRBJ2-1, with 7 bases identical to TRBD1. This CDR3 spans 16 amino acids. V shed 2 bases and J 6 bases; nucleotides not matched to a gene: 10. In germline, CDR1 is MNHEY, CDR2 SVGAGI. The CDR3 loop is CASSYRLWDSPNEQFF. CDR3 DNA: TGTGCCAGCAGTTACAGGTTATGGGACAGTCCCAATGAGCAGTTCTTC.

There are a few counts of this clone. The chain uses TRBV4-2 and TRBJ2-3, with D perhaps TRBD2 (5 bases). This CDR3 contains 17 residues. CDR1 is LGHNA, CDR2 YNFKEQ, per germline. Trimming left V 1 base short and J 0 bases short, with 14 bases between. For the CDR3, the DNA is TGTGCCAGCAGCCAAGGGCTCCGCATAGCGAGCACAGATACGCAGTATTTT. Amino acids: CASSQGLRIASTDTQYF.

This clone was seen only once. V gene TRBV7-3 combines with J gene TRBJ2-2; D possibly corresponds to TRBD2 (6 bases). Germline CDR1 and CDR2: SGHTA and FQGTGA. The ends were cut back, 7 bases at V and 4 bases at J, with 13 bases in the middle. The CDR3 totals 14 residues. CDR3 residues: CASTREPVTGELFF. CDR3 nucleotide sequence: TGTGCCAGCACACGGGAGCCGGTCACCGGGGAGCTGTTTTTT.

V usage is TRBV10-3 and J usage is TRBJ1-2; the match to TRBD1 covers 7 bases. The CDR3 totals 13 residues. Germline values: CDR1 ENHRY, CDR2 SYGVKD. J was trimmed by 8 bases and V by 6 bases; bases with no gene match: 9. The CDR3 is CAISGDRVKGYTF. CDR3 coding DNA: TGTGCCATCAGCGGTGACAGGGTGAAAGGCTACACCTTC.

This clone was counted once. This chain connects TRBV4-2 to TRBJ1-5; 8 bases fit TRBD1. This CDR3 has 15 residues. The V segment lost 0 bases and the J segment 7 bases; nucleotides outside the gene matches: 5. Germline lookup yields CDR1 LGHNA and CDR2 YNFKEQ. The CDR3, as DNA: TGTGCCAGCAGCCAAGAAGGACAGGGCGTCCAGCCCCAGCATTTT. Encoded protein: CASSQEGQGVQPQHF.

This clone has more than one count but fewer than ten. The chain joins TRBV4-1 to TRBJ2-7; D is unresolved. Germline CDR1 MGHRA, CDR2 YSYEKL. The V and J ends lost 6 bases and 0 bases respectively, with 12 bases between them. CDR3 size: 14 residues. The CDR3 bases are TGCGCCAGCAGTACCCTAACTGTCTCCTACGAGCAGTACTTC. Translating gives CASSTLTVSYEQYF.

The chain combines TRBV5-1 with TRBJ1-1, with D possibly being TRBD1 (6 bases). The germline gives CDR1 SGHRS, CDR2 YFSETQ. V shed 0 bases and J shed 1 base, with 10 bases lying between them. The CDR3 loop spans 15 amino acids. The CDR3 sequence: CASSLGGRGNTEAFF. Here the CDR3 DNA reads TGCGCCAGCAGCTTGGGTGGCAGGGGGAACACTGAAGCTTTCTTT.

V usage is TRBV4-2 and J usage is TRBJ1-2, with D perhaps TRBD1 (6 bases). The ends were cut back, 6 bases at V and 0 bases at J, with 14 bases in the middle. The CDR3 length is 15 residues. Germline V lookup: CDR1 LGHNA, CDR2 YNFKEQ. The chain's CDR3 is CASSIKTGPNYGYTF. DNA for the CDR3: TGTGCCAGCAGTATAAAGACAGGCCCTAACTATGGCTACACCTTC.

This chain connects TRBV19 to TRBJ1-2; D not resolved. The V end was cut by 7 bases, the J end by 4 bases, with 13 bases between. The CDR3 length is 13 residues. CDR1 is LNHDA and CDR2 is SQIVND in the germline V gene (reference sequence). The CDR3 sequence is CASMDKRLYGYTF. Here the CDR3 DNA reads TGTGCCAGTATGGATAAGCGCCTCTATGGCTACACCTTC.

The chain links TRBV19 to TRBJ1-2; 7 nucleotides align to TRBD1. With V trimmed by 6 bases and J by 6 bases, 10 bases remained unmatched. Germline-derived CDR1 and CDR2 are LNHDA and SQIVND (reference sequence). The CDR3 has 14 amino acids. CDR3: CASRSQGITNGYTF. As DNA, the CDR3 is TGTGCCAGTAGATCACAGGGGATCACGAATGGCTACACCTTC.

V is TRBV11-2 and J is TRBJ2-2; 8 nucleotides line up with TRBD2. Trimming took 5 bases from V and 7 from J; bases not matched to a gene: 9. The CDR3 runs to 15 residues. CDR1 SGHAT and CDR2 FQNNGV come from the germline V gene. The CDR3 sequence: CASSLTGGANGELFF. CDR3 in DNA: TGTGCCAGCAGCCTAACGGGGGGGGCGAACGGGGAGCTGTTTTTT.

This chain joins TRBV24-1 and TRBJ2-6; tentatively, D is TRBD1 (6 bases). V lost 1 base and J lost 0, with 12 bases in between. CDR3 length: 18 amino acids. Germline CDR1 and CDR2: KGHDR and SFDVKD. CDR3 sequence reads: CATSDFRTVSSGANVLTF. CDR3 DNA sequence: TGTGCCACCAGTGATTTCCGGACAGTAAGCTCTGGGGCCAACGTCCTGACTTTC.

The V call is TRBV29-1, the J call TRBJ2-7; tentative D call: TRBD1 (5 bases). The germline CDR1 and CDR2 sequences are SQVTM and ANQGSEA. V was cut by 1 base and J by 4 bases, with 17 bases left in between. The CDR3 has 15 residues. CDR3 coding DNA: TGCAGCGTTGAAGGAATGGGGCCGACAAATTACGAGCAGTACTTC. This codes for CSVEGMGPTNYEQYF.

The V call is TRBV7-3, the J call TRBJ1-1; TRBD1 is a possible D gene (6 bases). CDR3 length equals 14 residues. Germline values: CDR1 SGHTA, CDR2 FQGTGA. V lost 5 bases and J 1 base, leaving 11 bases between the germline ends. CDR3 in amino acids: CASSSQGTNTEAFF. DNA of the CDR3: TGTGCCAGCAGCAGCCAGGGGACGAACACTGAAGCTTTCTTT.

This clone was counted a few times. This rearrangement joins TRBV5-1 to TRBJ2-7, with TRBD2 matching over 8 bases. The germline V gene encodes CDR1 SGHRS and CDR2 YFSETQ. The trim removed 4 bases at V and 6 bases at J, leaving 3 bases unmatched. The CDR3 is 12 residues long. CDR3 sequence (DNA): TGCGCCAGCAGCACCGGGACTAGCGAGCAGTACTTC. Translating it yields CASSTGTSEQYF.

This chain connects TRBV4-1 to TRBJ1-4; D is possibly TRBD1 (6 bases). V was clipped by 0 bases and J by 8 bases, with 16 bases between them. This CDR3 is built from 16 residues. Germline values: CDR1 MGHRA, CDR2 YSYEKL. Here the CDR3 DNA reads TGCGCCAGCAGCCAAGATCTCAGGGGAGGGCAAGAAAAACTGTTTTTT. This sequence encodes CASSQDLRGGQEKLFF.

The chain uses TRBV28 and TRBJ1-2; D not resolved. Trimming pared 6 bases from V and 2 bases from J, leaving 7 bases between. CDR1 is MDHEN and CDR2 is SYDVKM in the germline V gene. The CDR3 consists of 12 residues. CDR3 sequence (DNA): TGTGCCAGCAGCCAGATAAACTATGGCTACACCTTC. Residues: CASSQINYGYTF.